This T cell receptor beta chain appears in the sequencing data of a study of cytomegalovirus exposure and HLA in healthy donors. Here immunoSEQ multiplex PCR was the method, and the copy in TCRdb shows in-frame clones only, minus some. This sample has 50,000 or so clones, with 85% to 95% found just once. Whole-study results and caveats: Later, an analysis found that TCR clusters from the first cohort tended to co-occur in the 120 validation repertoires.

Per germline, CDR1 SGHKS and CDR2 YYEKEE (reference sequence). V was pared by 1 base and J by 5 bases, with 7 bases between. The CDR3 contains 13 residues. This clone was detected only once. The antigen remains undetermined. Specimen: PBMCs. The receptor was isolated from a woman under 30 in good health and CMV-seropositive. The chain employs TRBV5-5 and TRBJ2-4; D is uncertain. The CDR3, as DNA: TGTGCCAGCAGCTTGTATTCGGAAAACATTCAGTACTTC. Protein product: CASSLYSENIQYF.